A selection of T cell receptor beta chains follows, all from one sample in a study of T-cell reconstitution after alpha-beta-depleted transplantation in children. TCRdb recomputed calls from the PCR reads with MiXCR, one row per CDR3 protein. The repertoire includes 550,000 to 800,000 distinct CDR3 sequences, 13% of them detected once, and 0.65% to 0.9% sits in the top ten. The sequences come from PBMCs, collected before TCRalphabeta/CD19-depleted stem cell transplant. The origin of the receptors is a girl aged 2-9 years with congenital amegakaryocytic thrombocytopenia, due to receive a stem cell transplant. CDR3s include the opening cysteine and the closing phenylalanine or tryptophan. The D gene is left open where the match is weak. For some rows the clone size is stated as once, few or many, or as a class when expanded; others skip it.

j_call: TRBJ2-1
d_call: TRBD2
clone_size: few
v_call: TRBV11-2
cdr3_aa: CASSSLAGAPYNEQFF
cdr3_nt: TGTGCCAGCAGCTCCCTTGCGGGAGCACCCTACAATGAGCAGTTCTTC

j_call: TRBJ2-7
d_call: TRBD2
clone_size: few
v_call: TRBV28
cdr3_aa: CASTMGLAGLSSYEQYF
cdr3_nt: TGTGCCAGCACCATGGGACTAGCGGGGTTGAGCTCCTACGAGCAGTACTTC

j_call: TRBJ2-3
d_call: .
clone_size: many
v_call: TRBV5-1
cdr3_aa: CASSEPGRADTQYF
cdr3_nt: TGCGCCAGCAGCGAGCCGGGACGGGCAGATACGCAGTATTTT

j_call: TRBJ2-1
d_call: .
clone_size: few
v_call: TRBV7-6
cdr3_aa: CASSLTYGSPEFF
cdr3_nt: TGTGCCAGCAGCTTAACGTACGGGTCCCCCGAATTCTTC

j_call: TRBJ2-4
d_call: .
clone_size: .
v_call: TRBV12-3/TRBV12-4
cdr3_aa: CASTNGGNIQYF
cdr3_nt: TGTGCCAGCACCAACGGAGGAAACATTCAGTACTTC

j_call: TRBJ2-7
d_call: .
clone_size: few
v_call: TRBV7-9
cdr3_aa: CASSRLVGLSYEQYF
cdr3_nt: TGTGCCAGCAGTCGCCTGGTGGGCTTATCCTACGAGCAGTACTTC

j_call: TRBJ2-7
d_call: .
clone_size: .
v_call: TRBV20-1
cdr3_aa: CSARAPPGYEQYF
cdr3_nt: TGCAGTGCTAGAGCACCACCAGGGTACGAGCAGTACTTC

j_call: TRBJ2-5
d_call: TRBD2
clone_size: many
v_call: TRBV15
cdr3_aa: CATSRRTRRDIFETQYF
cdr3_nt: TGTGCCACCAGCAGAAGGACTAGGCGGGATATCTTTGAGACCCAGTACTTC

j_call: TRBJ1-5
d_call: TRBD1
clone_size: few
v_call: TRBV30
cdr3_aa: CAWSVQGAQPQHF
cdr3_nt: TGTGCCTGGAGTGTGCAGGGGGCTCAGCCCCAGCATTTT

j_call: TRBJ2-2
d_call: TRBD2
clone_size: .
v_call: TRBV7-3
cdr3_aa: CASSLTSGMSGELFF
cdr3_nt: TGTGCCAGCAGCTTAACTAGCGGGATGTCAGGGGAGCTGTTTTTT

j_call: TRBJ2-1
d_call: .
clone_size: .
v_call: TRBV5-1
cdr3_aa: CASRFTAQPGLGHNEQFF
cdr3_nt: TGCGCCAGCAGGTTCACCGCCCAACCGGGACTGGGCCACAATGAGCAGTTCTTC

j_call: TRBJ2-1
d_call: TRBD2
clone_size: .
v_call: TRBV5-1
cdr3_aa: CASSLISGRGNEQFF
cdr3_nt: TGCGCCAGCAGCTTGATTAGCGGGAGAGGAAATGAGCAGTTCTTC

j_call: TRBJ2-1
d_call: .
clone_size: few
v_call: TRBV27
cdr3_aa: CASSFSRSYNEQFF
cdr3_nt: TGTGCCAGCAGTTTCTCACGCTCCTACAATGAGCAGTTCTTC

j_call: TRBJ2-1
d_call: TRBD2
clone_size: many
v_call: TRBV10-3
cdr3_aa: CAISLGLAGVSYNEQFF
cdr3_nt: TGTGCCATCAGCCTGGGACTAGCGGGAGTATCCTACAATGAGCAGTTCTTC

j_call: TRBJ2-5
d_call: .
clone_size: many
v_call: TRBV29-1
cdr3_aa: CSIQAVGGRETQYF
cdr3_nt: TGCAGCATCCAAGCGGTAGGGGGGAGAGAGACCCAGTACTTC

j_call: TRBJ1-2
d_call: TRBD1
clone_size: many
v_call: TRBV6-1
cdr3_aa: CASSERQGANYGYTF
cdr3_nt: TGTGCCAGCAGTGAGAGACAGGGGGCGAACTATGGCTACACCTTC

j_call: TRBJ2-2
d_call: TRBD2
clone_size: many
v_call: TRBV4-1
cdr3_aa: CASSQDPLAGATGELFF
cdr3_nt: TGCGCCAGCAGCCAAGATCCACTAGCGGGAGCCACCGGGGAGCTGTTTTTT

j_call: TRBJ1-1
d_call: TRBD1
clone_size: .
v_call: TRBV10-3
cdr3_aa: CAISESQGAAFF
cdr3_nt: TGTGCCATCAGTGAGTCCCAGGGGGCGGCTTTCTTT

j_call: TRBJ2-3
d_call: .
clone_size: few
v_call: TRBV12-3/TRBV12-4
cdr3_aa: CASSTDGQYTDTQYF
cdr3_nt: TGTGCCAGCAGTACTGACGGGCAATACACAGATACGCAGTATTTT

j_call: TRBJ2-5
d_call: TRBD1
clone_size: .
v_call: TRBV6-6
cdr3_aa: CASSYQGAVTQYF
cdr3_nt: TGTGCCAGCAGTTACCAGGGGGCAGTGACCCAGTACTTC

j_call: TRBJ2-1
d_call: TRBD2
clone_size: many
v_call: TRBV29-1
cdr3_aa: CSVGPSGSWNEQFF
cdr3_nt: TGCAGCGTTGGCCCTAGCGGGAGTTGGAATGAGCAGTTCTTC

j_call: TRBJ2-5
d_call: .
clone_size: many
v_call: TRBV28
cdr3_aa: CASSHAFIVETQYF
cdr3_nt: TGTGCCAGCAGCCACGCGTTTATAGTAGAGACCCAGTACTTC

j_call: TRBJ1-4
d_call: .
clone_size: many
v_call: TRBV12-3/TRBV12-4
cdr3_aa: CASSLEYGSNEKLFF
cdr3_nt: TGTGCCAGCAGTTTAGAGTACGGGTCTAATGAAAAACTGTTTTTT

j_call: TRBJ2-3
d_call: .
clone_size: .
v_call: TRBV6-6
cdr3_aa: CASSHTSDTQYF
cdr3_nt: TGTGCCAGCAGTCACACGTCAGATACGCAGTATTTT

j_call: TRBJ2-7
d_call: .
clone_size: many
v_call: TRBV10-3
cdr3_aa: CAISDRAREQYF
cdr3_nt: TGTGCCATCAGTGACAGGGCGCGCGAGCAGTACTTC

j_call: TRBJ2-1
d_call: TRBD2
clone_size: .
v_call: TRBV12-3/TRBV12-4
cdr3_aa: CASSTLAGVNEQFF
cdr3_nt: TGTGCCAGCAGTACACTAGCGGGAGTAAATGAGCAGTTCTTC

j_call: TRBJ2-3
d_call: .
clone_size: .
v_call: TRBV5-1
cdr3_aa: CASSKGQLSTDTQYF
cdr3_nt: TGCGCCAGCAGCAAAGGACAGCTTAGCACAGATACGCAGTATTTT

j_call: TRBJ2-1
d_call: TRBD1
clone_size: many
v_call: TRBV7-2
cdr3_aa: CASSLLLSTGNEQFF
cdr3_nt: TGTGCCAGCAGCTTATTATTATCGACAGGGAATGAGCAGTTCTTC

j_call: TRBJ2-3
d_call: .
clone_size: many
v_call: TRBV5-1
cdr3_aa: CASSGGPSVKADTQYF
cdr3_nt: TGCGCCAGCAGCGGAGGCCCCTCTGTCAAGGCAGATACGCAGTATTTT

j_call: TRBJ2-3
d_call: .
clone_size: .
v_call: TRBV2
cdr3_aa: CASSVNLFTDTQYF
cdr3_nt: TGTGCCAGCAGTGTTAACCTTTTCACAGATACGCAGTATTTT

j_call: TRBJ1-2
d_call: .
clone_size: many
v_call: TRBV5-1
cdr3_aa: CASSPVLTPNYGYTF
cdr3_nt: TGCGCCAGCAGCCCGGTCCTGACACCAAACTATGGCTACACCTTC

j_call: TRBJ2-3
d_call: .
clone_size: .
v_call: TRBV20-1
cdr3_aa: CSARDRDTLAGERGTDTQYF
cdr3_nt: TGCAGTGCTAGAGACCGGGACACTCTCGCGGGAGAGAGGGGCACAGATACGCAGTATTTT

j_call: TRBJ2-3
d_call: .
clone_size: many
v_call: TRBV7-9
cdr3_aa: CASSSVDASRSTDTQYF
cdr3_nt: TGTGCCAGCAGCTCCGTGGACGCTAGCAGAAGCACAGATACGCAGTATTTT

j_call: TRBJ2-5
d_call: .
clone_size: few
v_call: TRBV2
cdr3_aa: CASRGQYQETQYF
cdr3_nt: TGTGCCAGCAGAGGACAGTACCAAGAGACCCAGTACTTC

j_call: TRBJ2-1
d_call: TRBD2
clone_size: few
v_call: TRBV4-1
cdr3_aa: CASSQDLAGPSYNEQFF
cdr3_nt: TGCGCCAGCAGCCAAGATCTAGCGGGCCCCTCCTACAATGAGCAGTTCTTC

j_call: TRBJ2-2
d_call: .
clone_size: .
v_call: TRBV29-1
cdr3_aa: CSVVSPGDTGELFF
cdr3_nt: TGCAGCGTTGTAAGCCCCGGGGACACCGGGGAGCTGTTTTTT

j_call: TRBJ2-1
d_call: .
clone_size: .
v_call: TRBV6-6
cdr3_aa: CASSYWGDEQFF
cdr3_nt: TGTGCCAGCAGTTACTGGGGTGATGAGCAGTTCTTC

j_call: TRBJ2-1
d_call: TRBD2
clone_size: few
v_call: TRBV20-1
cdr3_aa: CSARDIRTSGYNEQFF
cdr3_nt: TGCAGTGCTAGAGATATAAGGACTAGCGGGTACAATGAGCAGTTCTTC

j_call: TRBJ2-3
d_call: TRBD2
clone_size: .
v_call: TRBV10-3
cdr3_aa: CAIDAGGSTDTQYF
cdr3_nt: TGTGCCATCGATGCGGGAGGGAGCACAGATACGCAGTATTTT

j_call: TRBJ2-3
d_call: .
clone_size: many
v_call: TRBV11-2
cdr3_aa: CASSLVGTPADTQYF
cdr3_nt: TGTGCCAGCAGCTTAGTTGGGACCCCGGCAGATACGCAGTATTTT

j_call: TRBJ2-7
d_call: .
clone_size: many
v_call: TRBV20-1
cdr3_aa: CSARHSGYSYEQYF
cdr3_nt: TGCAGTGCTAGACACTCAGGTTACTCCTACGAGCAGTACTTC

j_call: TRBJ2-1
d_call: TRBD2
clone_size: many
v_call: TRBV9
cdr3_aa: CASSVDRLAGNYNEQFF
cdr3_nt: TGTGCCAGCAGCGTAGATAGACTAGCGGGAAACTACAATGAGCAGTTCTTC

j_call: TRBJ2-7
d_call: .
clone_size: .
v_call: TRBV5-1
cdr3_aa: CASIPGVTESYEQYF
cdr3_nt: TGCGCCAGCATCCCGGGGGTGACAGAATCCTACGAGCAGTACTTC

j_call: TRBJ2-7
d_call: .
clone_size: many
v_call: TRBV20-1
cdr3_aa: CSASSGTADYEQYF
cdr3_nt: TGCAGTGCTAGTTCCGGGACCGCCGACTACGAGCAGTACTTC

j_call: TRBJ2-1
d_call: .
clone_size: many
v_call: TRBV12-3/TRBV12-4
cdr3_aa: CASTARTHF
cdr3_nt: TGTGCCAGCACCGCCAGGACTCACTTC

j_call: TRBJ2-3
d_call: .
clone_size: many
v_call: TRBV10-3
cdr3_aa: CAISDPGADTQYF
cdr3_nt: TGTGCCATCAGTGACCCGGGGGCAGATACGCAGTATTTT

j_call: TRBJ2-3
d_call: TRBD2
clone_size: many
v_call: TRBV27
cdr3_aa: CASSSPGLDGPDTQYF
cdr3_nt: TGTGCCAGCAGTTCTCCGGGACTAGATGGCCCAGATACGCAGTATTTT

j_call: TRBJ1-4
d_call: .
clone_size: many
v_call: TRBV7-9
cdr3_aa: CASSLSESEKLFF
cdr3_nt: TGTGCCAGCAGCTTATCCGAATCCGAAAAACTGTTTTTT

j_call: TRBJ2-3
d_call: .
clone_size: many
v_call: TRBV12-3/TRBV12-4
cdr3_aa: CASSLGRGFTDTQYF
cdr3_nt: TGTGCCAGCAGTTTAGGCAGGGGCTTCACAGATACGCAGTATTTT

j_call: TRBJ2-3
d_call: .
clone_size: .
v_call: TRBV30
cdr3_aa: CAWRVTQYF
cdr3_nt: TGTGCCTGGAGAGTTACGCAGTATTTT

j_call: TRBJ2-7
d_call: TRBD1
clone_size: .
v_call: TRBV11-3
cdr3_aa: CASSLSGFGTDYEQYF
cdr3_nt: TGTGCCAGCAGCCTCTCAGGGTTCGGGACAGACTACGAGCAGTACTTC

j_call: TRBJ2-1
d_call: TRBD1
clone_size: many
v_call: TRBV6-1
cdr3_aa: CASSPGTGRNEQFF
cdr3_nt: TGTGCCAGCAGTCCGGGGACAGGGAGGAATGAGCAGTTCTTC

j_call: TRBJ2-7
d_call: .
clone_size: few
v_call: TRBV28
cdr3_aa: CASRPGQREQYF
cdr3_nt: TGTGCCAGCAGACCCGGACAGCGCGAGCAGTACTTC

j_call: TRBJ2-1
d_call: .
clone_size: .
v_call: TRBV2
cdr3_aa: CASRPTWGREQFF
cdr3_nt: TGTGCCAGCAGACCCACGTGGGGACGCGAGCAGTTCTTC